This record looks at one T cell receptor (beta chain) sequence and its context. The antigen is undetermined. The table came from immunoSEQ multiplex PCR; TCRdb's copy has only in-frame clones and leaves some out. The data hold fewer than 110,000 clones, with 90% observed a single time. The data were obtained in a study of T cell responses to AZD1222 COVID-19 vaccine. Study observations and caveats: CD4 TCRs covered the whole spike, strongest at regions 160-218 and 743-854. Baseline seropositivity characterized only a handful of AZD1222 recipients. Mostly white British, mostly female donors; authors suggested clonal diversity may be underestimated. Unmutated regions of variants are reportedly targeted by nearly half of spike-specific TCRs.

The ends were cut back, 3 bases at V and 4 bases at J, with 10 bases in the middle. Germline assignment: CDR1 SNHLY and CDR2 FYNNEI. CDR3 length equals 14 residues. The chain carries TRBV2 and TRBJ2-1; D tentatively reads TRBD1 or TRBD2 (5 bases each). Specimen: peripheral blood, collected on day 0 of AZD1222 vaccination. The receptor was derived from an adult in good health. The CDR3 region has the DNA TGTGCCAGCAGTGAGGGGGACGTTTACAATGAGCAGTTCTTC. It codes for CASSEGDVYNEQFF.